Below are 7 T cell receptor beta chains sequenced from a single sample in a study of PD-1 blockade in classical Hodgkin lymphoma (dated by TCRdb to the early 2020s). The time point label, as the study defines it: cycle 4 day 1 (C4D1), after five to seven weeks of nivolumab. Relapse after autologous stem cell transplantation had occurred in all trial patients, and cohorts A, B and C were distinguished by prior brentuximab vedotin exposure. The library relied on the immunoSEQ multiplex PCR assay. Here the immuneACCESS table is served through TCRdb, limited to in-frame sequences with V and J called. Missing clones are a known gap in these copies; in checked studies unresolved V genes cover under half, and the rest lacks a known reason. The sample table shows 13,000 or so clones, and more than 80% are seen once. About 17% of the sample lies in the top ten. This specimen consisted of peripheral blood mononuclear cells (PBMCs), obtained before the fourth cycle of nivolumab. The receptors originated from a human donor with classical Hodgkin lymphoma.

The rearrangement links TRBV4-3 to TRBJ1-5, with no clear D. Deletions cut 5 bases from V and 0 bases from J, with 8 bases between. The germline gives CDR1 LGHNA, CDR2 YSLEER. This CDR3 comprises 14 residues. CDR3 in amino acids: CASSFGYSNQPQHF. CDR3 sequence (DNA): TGCGCCAGCAGCTTCGGGTATAGCAATCAGCCCCAGCATTTT.

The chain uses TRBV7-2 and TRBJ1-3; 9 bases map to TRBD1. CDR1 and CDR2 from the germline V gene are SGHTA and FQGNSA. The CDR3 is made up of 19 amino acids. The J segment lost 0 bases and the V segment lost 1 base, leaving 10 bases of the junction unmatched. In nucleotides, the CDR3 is TGTGCCAGCAGCTTAGAAGGACAGGGGTTCTCCTACTCTGGAAACACCATATATTTT. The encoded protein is CASSLEGQGFSYSGNTIYF.

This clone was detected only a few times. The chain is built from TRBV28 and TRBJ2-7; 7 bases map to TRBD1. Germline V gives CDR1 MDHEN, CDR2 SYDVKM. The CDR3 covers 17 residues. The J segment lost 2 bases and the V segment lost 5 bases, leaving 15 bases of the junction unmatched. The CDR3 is CASSIQDRFAQAYEQYF. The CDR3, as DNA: TGTGCCAGCAGTATACAGGACAGGTTCGCACAAGCCTACGAGCAGTACTTC.

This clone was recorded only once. CDR3 bases: TGTGCCAGCAGTTACGCCTCGAACACTGAAGCTTTCTTT. Translating it yields CASSYASNTEAFF. The chain has TRBV6-5 and TRBJ1-1; no definite D call. V shed 2 bases and J shed 1 base, with 5 bases lying between them. Germline V CDR1 and CDR2: MNHEY, SVGAGI. CDR3 length equals 13 residues.

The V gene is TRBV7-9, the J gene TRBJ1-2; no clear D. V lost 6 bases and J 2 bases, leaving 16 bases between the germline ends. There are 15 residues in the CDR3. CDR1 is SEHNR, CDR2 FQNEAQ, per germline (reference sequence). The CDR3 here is CASRSPAGSNYGYTF. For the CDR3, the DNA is TGTGCCAGCAGGTCCCCTGCCGGCAGCAACTATGGCTACACCTTC.

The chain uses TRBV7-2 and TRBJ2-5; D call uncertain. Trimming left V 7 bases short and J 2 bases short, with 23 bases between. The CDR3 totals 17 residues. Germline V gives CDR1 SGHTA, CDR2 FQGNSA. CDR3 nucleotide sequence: TGTGCCAGCACCCTAGGTGGCTCCTGGAAGATTCAAGAGACCCAGTACTTC. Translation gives CASTLGGSWKIQETQYF.

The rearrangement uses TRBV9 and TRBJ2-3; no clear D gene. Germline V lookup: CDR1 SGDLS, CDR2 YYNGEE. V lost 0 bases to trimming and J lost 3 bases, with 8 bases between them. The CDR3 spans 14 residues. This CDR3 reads CASSVDLLTDTQYF. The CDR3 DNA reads TGTGCCAGCAGCGTAGACTTGTTGACAGATACGCAGTATTTT. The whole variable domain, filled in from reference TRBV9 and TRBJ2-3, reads DSGVTQTPKHLITATGQRVTLRCSPRSGDLSVYWYQQSLDQGLQFLIQYYNGEERAKGNILERFSAQQFPDLHSELNLSSLELGDSALYFCASSVDLLTDTQYFGPGTRLTVL.